This record concerns one T cell receptor beta chain sequence. The antigen it binds to is not known. No base quality values were provided; no much bigger clone lies one nucleotide off. There are 13 amino acids in the CDR3, from cysteine to phenylalanine inclusive. The entry retains the CDR3 DNA only, 39 bases that are in frame from base 1. CDR1 LGHNA and CDR2 YNFKEQ were looked up in the germline V gene. The junction carries 9 bases between V and J, which are trimmed by 1 base and 6 bases respectively. This sample is drawn from a study of CD8 T cells in ankylosing spondylitis (TCRdb year 2017). General notes on the study: The study profiled T cell receptor beta repertoires in healthy donors and ankylosing spondylitis patients to find disease-linked TCR variants. In total, the full study cohort was made up of some 100 healthy donors and 25 ankylosing spondylitis patients. Samples of peripheral blood were taken, and for ankylosing spondylitis patients, synovial fluid was collected as well.

Overall results and qualifications from the work: According to the report, matched synovial fluid samples from ankylosing spondylitis patients were significantly enriched for the disease-linked clones. Some motif variants had previously been reported in the synovial fluid and blood of reactive arthritis patients, which suggests shared mechanisms of disease initiation. In peripheral blood, the disease-linked clones were found at relatively low frequencies and had a CD8+ phenotype. A TCR beta motif of fewer than 10 highly homologous amino acid variants appeared characteristic of blood from ankylosing spondylitis patients.

Sequenced on an Illumina HiSeq 2500. Quantitative 5'-RACE with molecular barcodes was used to prepare TCR beta libraries. The source study handled its data this way. A new computational method based on a probabilistic model of VDJ rearrangement was used to identify disease-linked TCR variants. TCRdb handled the public reads itself, with Q25 trimming in fastp and clone calling in MiXCR, and kept productive beta chains. Every CDR3 protein is listed once, alongside the most common genes and DNA of its rows. TCRdb, not the original authors, processed these V and J calls. This sample gives 750,000 to 850,000 distinct CDR3 sequences in total; 12% of them show up just once. The ten largest clones take up around 0.51% of the sample.

The clonotype comes from a male donor with ankylosing spondylitis. The receptor chain draws on TRBV4-2 and TRBJ1-2; the best D guess is TRBD1, with 5 bases matching. Material for sequencing was blood, either unsorted or a sorted T cell fraction (not recorded which). Read as DNA, the sequence is TGTGCCAGCAGCCAAGTCCCAGGGAATGGCTACACCTTC. This is translated as CASSQVPGNGYTF.